This TCR beta chain was documented in a study of PD-1 blockade in classical Hodgkin lymphoma. Notes on the study in general: The CD4+ diversity rise by C4D1 was clearest in complete responders. Baseline TCR diversity was reportedly lower in newly diagnosed patients than healthy donors.

With no exception, relapse followed autologous stem cell transplantation in all patients, and brentuximab vedotin exposure varied. TCRdb's copy holds only in-frame clones and misses some; the assay was immunoSEQ multiplex PCR. The profile covers about 36,000 clones, with 69% appearing a single time and 13% to 15% taken by the ten largest. The length of the CDR3 is 15 residues. The germline V gene encodes CDR1 SGDLS and CDR2 YYNGEE. V gave up 3 bases and J gave up 9 bases; unmatched junction bases: 10. Of note for this clone: Its target is not known.

V gene TRBV9 combines with J gene TRBJ2-1; 9 nucleotides agree with TRBD1. The source was peripheral blood mononuclear cells (PBMCs), collected before the second cycle of nivolumab. The TCR sequence derives from a human donor with classical Hodgkin lymphoma. The CDR3 nucleotides are TGTGCCAGCAGCGAGGGTGGACAGGGGTTCGTTGAGCAGTTCTTC. Protein: CASSEGGQGFVEQFF.